This T cell receptor beta chain appears in the sequencing data of a study of beta chain features in type 1 diabetes. Study information: Patients shared similar age, gender and cell yields with healthy donors. Study-wide points: Sequencing the cDNA could make cells with high TCR expression show up more than they should. Among all four CD4+ subsets, Type 1 diabetes patients had TCRB CDR3s that were moderately but significantly shorter.

As regards this clone: Its antigen is unidentified.

The sequenced template was cDNA made from the entire isolated RNA. Regulatory, naive and central memory T cell samples averaged approximately 3.8 million reads. Clones were read by immunoSEQ multiplex PCR, and TCRdb kept only the in-frame ones, dropping some. This sample has about 400,000 clones; around 13% occur once, and the top ten carry about 0.01%. The source material was naive CD4+ T cells from blood. The TCR comes from a young woman with type 1 diabetes.

Written as DNA, the CDR3 is TGCGCCAGCACCCCCCTTGGACAGGGGAACACTGAAGCTTTCTTT. This translates into CASTPLGQGNTEAFF. The chain has TRBV5-1 and TRBJ1-1, with 8 bases fitting TRBD1. The V segment lost 6 bases and the J segment 1 base; nucleotides outside the gene matches: 8. CDR3 size: 15 residues. Germline loops: CDR1 SGHRS, CDR2 YFSETQ.